The T cell receptor beta chain described here comes from a study of blood T cell repertoires in COVID-19. Background on the study: There were acute and convalescent COVID-19 samples, and they came from the United States, Italy and Spain. PBMCs, B-cell-depleted T cells, or T cells were the source of the cDNA or gDNA that made up the material.

CDR3 length: 16 residues. Germline loops: CDR1 MNHNY, CDR2 SVGAGI (reference sequence). Trimming shortened V by 0 bases and J by 3 bases, and 13 bases separated the two germline ends. The authors' processing: Reference gene primer amplification gave nucleated cell count estimates. Clones were sequenced by immunoSEQ multiplex PCR, and TCRdb holds only the in-frame ones, with some missing. V and J calls and clone size are given by that table; D and trimming were obtained from the DNA. The data show 60,000 or so clones, about 88% seen once. The sequence derives from a woman aged 55-70 years with active COVID-19. Sample: peripheral blood. The rearrangement links TRBV6-6 to TRBJ2-3; D remains unclear. DNA of the CDR3: TGTGCCAGCAGTTACTCCGGAGCTGGCGGTACAGATACGCAGTATTTT. It specifies CASSYSGAGGTDTQYF.